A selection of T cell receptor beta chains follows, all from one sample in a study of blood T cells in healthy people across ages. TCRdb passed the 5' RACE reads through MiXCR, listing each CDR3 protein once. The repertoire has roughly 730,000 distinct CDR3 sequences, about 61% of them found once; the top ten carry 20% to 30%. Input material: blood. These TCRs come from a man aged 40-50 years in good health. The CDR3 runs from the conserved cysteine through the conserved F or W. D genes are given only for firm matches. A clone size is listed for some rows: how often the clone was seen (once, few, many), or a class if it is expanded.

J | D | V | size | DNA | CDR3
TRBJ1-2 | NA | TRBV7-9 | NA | TGTGCCAGCAGTTCCCTGGACGGACACTATGGCTACACCTTC | CASSSLDGHYGYTF
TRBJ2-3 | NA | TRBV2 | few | TGTGCCAGCAGTGGTCTGTTCAGCACAGATACGCAGTATTTT | CASSGLFSTDTQYF
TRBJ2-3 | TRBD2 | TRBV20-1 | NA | TGCAGTTGGGTAGGCGGGAGGTTTACAGATACGCAGTATTTT | CSWVGGRFTDTQYF
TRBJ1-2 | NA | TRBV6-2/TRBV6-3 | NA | TGTGCCAGCTCGGTCAGGGTTCTGACCGGCTACACCTTC | CASSVRVLTGYTF
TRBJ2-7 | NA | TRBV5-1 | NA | TGCGCCAGCAGCTTGGGGCAGAGGAGCTACGAGCAGTACTTC | CASSLGQRSYEQYF
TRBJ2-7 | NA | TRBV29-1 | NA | TGCAGCGTTGAAGTGGGGGCTAGCCGTCCCGAGCAGTACTTC | CSVEVGASRPEQYF
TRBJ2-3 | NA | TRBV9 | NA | TGTGCCAGCAGCGTAGAGGGGTTAGCAGGAGATACGCAGTATTTT | CASSVEGLAGDTQYF
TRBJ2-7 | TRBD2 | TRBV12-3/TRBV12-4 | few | TGTGCCAGCGAGGGGCTCAGCGGGGGCCGCTACGAGCAGTACTTC | CASEGLSGGRYEQYF
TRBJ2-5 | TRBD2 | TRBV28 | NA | TGTGCCAGCAGTTTACTGGTTAGCGGGAGTGAGACCCAGTACTTC | CASSLLVSGSETQYF
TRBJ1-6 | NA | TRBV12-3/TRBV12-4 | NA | TGTGCCAGCAGCCAGTCCTTAAATTCACCCCTCCACTTT | CASSQSLNSPLHF
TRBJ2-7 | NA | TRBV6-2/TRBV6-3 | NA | TGTGCCAGCAGTTATGGACGGTTCTACGAGCAGTACTTC | CASSYGRFYEQYF
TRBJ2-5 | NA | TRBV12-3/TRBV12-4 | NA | TGTGCCAGCTGCGATCGTATTGAAAACAATGAGCAGTACTTC | CASCDRIENNEQYF
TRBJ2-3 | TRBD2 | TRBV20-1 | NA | TGCAGTGCTATGGATTTGGGACTAGCGGGAGGTGCGACAGATACGCAGTATTTT | CSAMDLGLAGGATDTQYF
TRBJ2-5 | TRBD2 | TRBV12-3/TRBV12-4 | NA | TGTGCCAGCAGTCGACTAGCCGAGACCCAGTACTTC | CASSRLAETQYF
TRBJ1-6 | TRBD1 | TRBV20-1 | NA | TGCAGTGCTAGCGGGACAGCCTTGCCATCTAATTCACCCCTCCACTTT | CSASGTALPSNSPLHF
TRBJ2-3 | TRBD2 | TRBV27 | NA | TGTGCCAGCAAGCTAGCGGGAGGGGATACGCAGTATTTT | CASKLAGGDTQYF
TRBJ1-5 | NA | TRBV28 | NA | TGTGCCAGCAGTTTTTTTGGGGGTGGTCAGCCCCAGCATTTT | CASSFFGGGQPQHF
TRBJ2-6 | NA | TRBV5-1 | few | TGCGCCAGCAGCTTCCAGGCCAGGGGAGGGACTGGGGCCAACGTCCTGACTTTC | CASSFQARGGTGANVLTF
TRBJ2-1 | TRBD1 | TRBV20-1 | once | TGCAGTACAGGGGCTTCTGAATATGAGCAGTTCTTC | CSTGASEYEQFF
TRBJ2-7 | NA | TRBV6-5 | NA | TGTGCCAGCAGTTACGGGTCGGAACACTACGAGCAGTACTTC | CASSYGSEHYEQYF
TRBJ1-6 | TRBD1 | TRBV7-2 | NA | TGTGCCAGCAGCTTGGACAGGGGTATCTCCTATAATTCACCCCTCCACTTT | CASSLDRGISYNSPLHF
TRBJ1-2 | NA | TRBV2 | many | TGTGCCAGCAGTGAACGCTCCGGGCGGGATGGCTACACCTTC | CASSERSGRDGYTF
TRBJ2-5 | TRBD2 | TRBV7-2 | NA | TGTGCCAGCGGGGGATTACAGACTAGCGGGGGGGCCCTCTACCAAGAGACCCAGTACTTC | CASGGLQTSGGALYQETQYF
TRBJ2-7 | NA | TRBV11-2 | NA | TGTGCCAGCAGGGCTGGAAGACAGCCGAACTACGAGCAGTACTTC | CASRAGRQPNYEQYF
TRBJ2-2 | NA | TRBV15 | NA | TGTGCCACCAGCAGGGACCGGGACCCTACCACCGGGGAGCTGTTTTTT | CATSRDRDPTTGELFF
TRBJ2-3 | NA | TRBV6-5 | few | TGTGCCAGCAGCCCGAACCCCGCTAGCACAGATACGCAGTATTTT | CASSPNPASTDTQYF
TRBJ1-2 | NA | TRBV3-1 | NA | TGTGCCAGCAGCCAAGATCTGGGGTGGAGGGGCTACACCTTC | CASSQDLGWRGYTF
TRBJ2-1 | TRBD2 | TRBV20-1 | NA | TGCAGTGCTAGCCTACTAGCGGAAGACTACAATGAGCAGTTCTTC | CSASLLAEDYNEQFF
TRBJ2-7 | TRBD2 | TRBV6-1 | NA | TGTGCCAGCAGTGAAAGCGGGGAGGGCTACGAGCAGTACTTC | CASSESGEGYEQYF
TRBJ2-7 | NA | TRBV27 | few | TGTGCCAGCAGACCCTTTAGCGGAACCTACGAGCAGTACTTC | CASRPFSGTYEQYF
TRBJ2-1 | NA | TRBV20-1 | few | TGCAGTGCTATTACACACCGCGGGACTAATGAGCAGTTCTTC | CSAITHRGTNEQFF
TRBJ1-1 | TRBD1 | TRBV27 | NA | TGTGCCAGCAGTCTCGGACAGGGGTACGCGGACACTGAAGCTTTCTTT | CASSLGQGYADTEAFF
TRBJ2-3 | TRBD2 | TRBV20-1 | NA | TGCAGTGCTAGAGATGGGGGGGTCTCTAGCGGGATACATACGCAGTATTTT | CSARDGGVSSGIHTQYF
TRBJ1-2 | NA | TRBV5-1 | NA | TGCGCCAGCAGGAGCGAACGGACAGCAGCACATGGCTACACCTTC | CASRSERTAAHGYTF
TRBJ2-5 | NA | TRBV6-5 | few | TGTGCCAGCAGAACTGACCCGAGGGAGACCCAGTACTTC | CASRTDPRETQYF
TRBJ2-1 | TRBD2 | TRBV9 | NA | TGTGCCAGCAGCGTAGTGGCTAGCGGGGAGCAGTTCTTC | CASSVVASGEQFF